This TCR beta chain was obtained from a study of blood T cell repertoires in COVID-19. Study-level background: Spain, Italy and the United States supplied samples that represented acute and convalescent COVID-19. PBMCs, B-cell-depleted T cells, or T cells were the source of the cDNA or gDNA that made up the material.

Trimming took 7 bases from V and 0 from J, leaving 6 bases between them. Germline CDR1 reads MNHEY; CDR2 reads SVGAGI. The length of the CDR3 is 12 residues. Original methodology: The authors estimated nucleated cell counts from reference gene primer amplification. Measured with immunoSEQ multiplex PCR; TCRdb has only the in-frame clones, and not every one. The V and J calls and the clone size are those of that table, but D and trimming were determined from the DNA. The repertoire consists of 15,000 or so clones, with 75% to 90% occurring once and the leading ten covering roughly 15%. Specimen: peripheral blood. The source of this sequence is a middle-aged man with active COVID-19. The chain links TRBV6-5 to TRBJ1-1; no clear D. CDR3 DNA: TGTGCCAGCACTTCTTTGAACACTGAAGCTTTCTTT. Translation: CASTSLNTEAFF.